The 4 T cell receptor beta chains listed next were all sequenced from one sample in a study of blood T cell repertoires in COVID-19. The data were produced by immunoSEQ multiplex PCR, yet TCRdb's version contains in-frame clones alone and is incomplete. Counted here are over 85,000 clones, roughly 82% occurring once; the ten biggest clones make up approximately 17%. Material: peripheral blood. The receptor set was obtained from a woman aged 55-75 years with acute or convalescent COVID-19.

The CDR3 DNA sequence: TGTGCCAGCAGCCACAGGGAAACCGAGACCCAGTACTTC. Translated: CASSHRETETQYF. The V gene is TRBV2, the J gene TRBJ2-5; D possibly corresponds to TRBD1 (6 bases). Per germline, CDR1 SNHLY and CDR2 FYNNEI. V was shortened by 6 bases and J by 5 bases, with 13 bases between the two germline ends. The CDR3 spans 13 residues.

The chain couples TRBV7-3 to TRBJ2-3; maybe TRBD2 (5 bases). V was pared by 2 bases and J by 10 bases, with 16 bases between. Germline V gene sequence: CDR1 SGHTA, CDR2 FQGTGA. The CDR3 totals 14 residues. CDR3 protein: CASSLVPTRRPQYF. The DNA of the CDR3 is TGTGCCAGCAGCTTAGTGCCCACTAGGCGCCCGCAGTATTTT.

V gene TRBV5-6 combines with J gene TRBJ2-5, with D possibly TRBD2 on 6 matching bases. V lost 2 bases, J lost 1 base, and 9 bases lay in between. Germline values: CDR1 SGHDT, CDR2 YYEEEE. The CDR3 spans 14 residues. CDR3 DNA: TGTGCCAGCAGCTTTGGCGGGACCCAAGAGACCCAGTACTTC. Residues: CASSFGGTQETQYF.

V gene TRBV12-3 or TRBV12-4 combines with J gene TRBJ2-7, with D uncertain. V lost 4 bases, J lost 2 bases, and 3 bases lay in between. The CDR3 spans 11 residues. The CDR3 sequence is CASSSAYEQYF. CDR3 coding DNA: TGTGCCAGCAGTTCCGCCTACGAGCAGTACTTC.